The 32 T cell receptor beta chains in this list originate from one sample, sequenced in a study of beta chain features in type 1 diabetes (dated by TCRdb to about 2018). What the study reported, not specific to this receptor: A moderate but significant shortening of TCRB CDR3 length was observed in type 1 diabetes patients in all four CD4+ subsets.

Antigens for these TCRs are unknown. The method was the immunoSEQ multiplex PCR assay. The High Capacity cDNA Reverse Transcription Kit was used to reverse transcribe all of the isolated RNA, meaning that expressed TCRB transcripts were what got sequenced. The immuneACCESS repertoire file appears here via TCRdb, limited to in-frame rearrangements. These files lack a portion of the clones; in checked studies, under half of the deficit traces to unresolved V genes, and the cause of the others is not known. In this sample the table shows more than 550,000 clones, 11% to 15% of which occur a single time. Less than 0.04% of the sample is held by the ten biggest clonotypes. The source material was naive CD4+ T cells from blood. What the cell subset or site label conveys for this sample: true naive CD4+ T cells. The receptors were gathered from a man between 18 and 29 years old with type 1 diabetes.

This clone came up a few times. The rearrangement joins TRBV7-3 to TRBJ2-2, with 8 bases lining up with TRBD1. There are 16 residues in the CDR3. V gave up 3 bases and J gave up 0 bases; unmatched junction bases: 3. The germline CDR1 and CDR2 sequences are SGHTA and FQGTGA. The CDR3 region is CASSFQGAANTGELFF. CDR3 coding DNA: TGTGCCAGCAGCTTCCAGGGGGCTGCGAACACCGGGGAGCTGTTTTTT.

This chain links TRBV30 with TRBJ1-1; D is possibly TRBD1 (6 bases). CDR3 length: 12 amino acids. Germline V gives CDR1 GTSNPN, CDR2 SVGIG (reference sequence). The V and J ends lost 6 bases and 4 bases respectively, with 12 bases between them. CDR3 in amino acids: CACPGVGTEAFF. DNA for the CDR3: TGTGCCTGCCCAGGGGTGGGCACTGAAGCTTTCTTT.

This clone has more than one count but fewer than ten. The chain has TRBV10-3 and TRBJ2-7; the D call may be TRBD1 or TRBD2 (7 bases each). The V gene's germline CDR1 is ENHRY and CDR2 SYGVKD. The CDR3 is 12 residues long. With 10 bases removed from V and 0 bases from J, the gap between germline ends came to 10 bases. For the CDR3, the DNA is TGTGCCACAGGGGGGGACTCCTACGAGCAGTACTTC. Its translation is CATGGDSYEQYF.

In the case of this clone: Other DNA sequences within the sample encode an identical CDR3. This chain links TRBV30 with TRBJ2-7; no reliable D call. CDR3 length equals 11 residues. Deletions cut 3 bases from V and 3 bases from J, with 6 bases between. Germline V CDR1 and CDR2: GTSNPN, SVGIG (reference sequence). The CDR3, as DNA: TGTGCCTGGAGCTCTTTCTACGAGCAGTACTTC. Translation: CAWSSFYEQYF. Combining the CDR3 with reference TRBV30 and TRBJ2-7 gives the whole variable domain SQTIHQWPATLVQPVGSPLSLECTVEGTSNPNLYWYRQAAGRGLQLLFYSVGIGQISSEVPQNLSASRPQDRQFILSSKKLLLSDSGFYLCAWSSFYEQYFGPGTRLTVT.

Concerning this clone itself: The same CDR3 can be traced to other DNA sequences in this sample. The chain carries TRBV9 and TRBJ2-7; no clear D. This CDR3 region has 13 residues. The V gene lost 0 bases and the J gene lost 1 base, with 5 bases spanning the gap. Germline CDR1 and CDR2: SGDLS and YYNGEE. The DNA for the CDR3 is TGTGCCAGCAGCGTAGGGATTTCCTACGAGCAGTACTTC. This encodes CASSVGISYEQYF.

This clone was detected only a few times. V gene TRBV30 combines with J gene TRBJ2-3; D may be TRBD2 (5 bases). The ends were cut back, 5 bases at V and 4 bases at J, with 19 bases in the middle. The CDR3 loop spans 15 amino acids. CDR1 is GTSNPN, CDR2 SVGIG, per germline (reference sequence). CDR3 nucleotide sequence: TGTGCCTGGGCCGCTCCTAGCTCCGAAGCAGATACGCAGTATTTT. Encoded protein: CAWAAPSSEADTQYF.

A few counts support this clone. The CDR3 DNA is TGCGCCAGCAGCCCGGGACTAGCACCCGGAGACGAGCAGTACTTC. It is translated as CASSPGLAPGDEQYF. This chain links TRBV5-1 with TRBJ2-7; TRBD2 matches 9 bases. CDR3 length: 15 amino acids. Germline V CDR1 and CDR2: SGHRS, YFSETQ. V trimming: 4 bases; J trimming: 5 bases; junction bases outside the gene matches: 10.

The chain links TRBV5-8 to TRBJ2-1; perhaps TRBD1 as D (6 bases). V gave up 3 bases and J gave up 0 bases, with 10 bases separating them. Germline CDR1 reads SGHTS; CDR2 reads YDEGEE. The CDR3 consists of 15 residues. CDR3 residues: CASSSTGSSYNEQFF. The CDR3 nucleotides read TGTGCCAGCAGCTCGACAGGAAGCTCCTACAATGAGCAGTTCTTC.

This clone was picked up a small number of times. The genes are TRBV6-1 and TRBJ2-7; either TRBD1 or TRBD2 may fit D (5 bases each). The CDR3 contains 17 residues. CDR1 and CDR2 from the germline V gene are MNHNS and SASEGT. V shed 1 base and J shed 3 bases, with 19 bases lying between them. The CDR3 sequence is CASSEDSGASPLYEQYF. DNA of the CDR3: TGTGCCAGCAGTGAAGATTCCGGGGCCTCTCCCCTCTACGAGCAGTACTTC.

This clone came up a few times. This chain joins TRBV7-2 and TRBJ2-5; perhaps TRBD2 as D (6 bases). The V and J ends lost 2 bases and 4 bases respectively, with 11 bases between them. Looked up from germline, CDR1 is SGHTA and CDR2 is FQGNSA. This CDR3 has 14 residues. The CDR3 reads CASSLNGGGETQYF. Written as DNA, the CDR3 is TGTGCCAGCAGCTTAAACGGGGGAGGAGAGACCCAGTACTTC.

This clone appeared a few times. This chain links TRBV5-4 with TRBJ2-7; D perhaps matches TRBD1 (5 bases). The CDR3 is 13 amino acids. V was clipped by 1 base and J by 4 bases, with 9 bases between them. Germline V lookup: CDR1 SGHNT, CDR2 YYREEE (reference sequence). This CDR3 reads CASSLTGRYEQYF. The CDR3 coding sequence is TGTGCCAGCAGCTTGACAGGAAGGTACGAGCAGTACTTC.

This clone was seen a handful of times. V is TRBV6-1 and J is TRBJ1-1, with D unclear. This CDR3 comprises 12 residues. Germline V gene lookup returns CDR1 MNHNS and CDR2 SASEGT. Trimming took 4 bases from V and 1 from J, leaving 4 bases between them. CDR3 in DNA: TGTGCCAGCAGTGCTGCGAACACTGAAGCTTTCTTT. This translates into CASSAANTEAFF.

The CDR3 reads CASSRLNEKLFF. The CDR3 DNA is TGTGCCAGCAGTCGACTAAATGAAAAACTGTTTTTT. The chain is built from TRBV6-5 and TRBJ1-4; D not resolved. The germline gives CDR1 MNHEY, CDR2 SVGAGI. This CDR3 contains 12 residues. V shed 5 bases and J shed 5 bases, with 6 bases lying between them.

This clone was detected only a few times. In DNA form, the CDR3 reads TGTGCCAGCAGCTTAGGTCCGGGGAGCAATCAGCCCCAGCATTTT. It codes for CASSLGPGSNQPQHF. The J gene is TRBJ1-5, the V gene TRBV7-6; no reliable D call. Germline CDR1 SGHVS, CDR2 FNYEAQ. CDR3 length: 15 amino acids. V gave up 1 base and J gave up 1 base, with 8 bases separating them.

The chain combines TRBV19 with TRBJ1-2; possible D gene TRBD1, 5 bases. The CDR3 length is 15 residues. Germline CDR1 is LNHDA and CDR2 is SQIVND (reference sequence). The V and J ends lost 8 bases and 4 bases respectively, with 20 bases between them. CDR3 in DNA: TGTGCCAGTCACGTGGCAGAACAGGCAGTCTATGGCTACACCTTC. Translation gives CASHVAEQAVYGYTF.

The rearrangement uses TRBV5-1 and TRBJ2-1, with unresolved D. CDR1 and CDR2 (germline): SGHRS, YFSETQ. V was pared by 7 bases and J by 1 base, with 15 bases between. CDR3 length: 15 residues. This CDR3 reads CASGSGHSSYNEQFF. In DNA, the CDR3 is TGCGCCAGCGGCTCGGGTCATTCATCCTACAATGAGCAGTTCTTC. The entire variable domain, with the rest obtained from reference TRBV5-1 and TRBJ2-1, is as follows: KAGVTQTPRYLIKTRGQQVTLSCSPISGHRSVSWYQQTPGQGLQFLFEYFSETQRNKGNFPGRFSGRQFSNSRSEMNVSTLELGDSALYLCASGSGHSSYNEQFFGPGTRLTVL.

The chain couples TRBV4-3 to TRBJ1-2; D gene ambiguous. V was cut by 0 bases and J by 0 bases, with 8 bases left in between. Germline CDR1 is LGHNA and CDR2 is YSLEER. The CDR3 contains 15 residues. CDR3 region: CASSQEGGANYGYTF. The CDR3 DNA follows: TGCGCCAGCAGCCAAGAAGGCGGGGCTAACTATGGCTACACCTTC.

This sequence joins TRBV5-1 and TRBJ1-6; weak D call: TRBD1 (5 bases). Germline CDR1 and CDR2: SGHRS and YFSETQ. The CDR3 runs 14 residues. Trimming pared 0 bases from V and 7 bases from J, leaving 8 bases between. CDR3: CASSLEGPNSPLHF. The CDR3 DNA is TGCGCCAGCAGCTTGGAGGGACCAAATTCACCCCTCCACTTT.

The sample holds a few counts of this clone. This chain links TRBV5-4 with TRBJ2-2; D is possibly TRBD1 (6 bases). CDR3 length: 16 amino acids. The V gene lost 1 base and the J gene lost 5 bases, with 15 bases spanning the gap. Germline CDR1 SGHNT, CDR2 YYREEE (reference sequence). CDR3 coding DNA: TGTGCCAGCAGCTTGCAGGGGCCCTCGAGGACCGGGGAGCTGTTTTTT. It codes for CASSLQGPSRTGELFF.

This clone appeared a few times. The chain couples TRBV7-2 to TRBJ2-1, with D perhaps TRBD1 (6 bases). CDR3 length: 16 amino acids. Germline loops: CDR1 SGHTA, CDR2 FQGNSA. V was clipped by 3 bases and J by 4 bases, with 16 bases between them. CDR3 nucleotide sequence: TGTGCCAGCAGCTTCTCAGGGGCCTTGGAGTACAATGAGCAGTTCTTC. It is translated as CASSFSGALEYNEQFF.

The J gene is TRBJ2-2, the V gene TRBV19; D remains unclear. The germline V and J ends were trimmed by 0 bases and 0 bases, with 5 bases remaining between them. Germline CDR1 and CDR2: LNHDA and SQIVND (reference sequence). This CDR3 comprises 15 residues. The CDR3 nucleotides are TGTGCCAGTAGTATAGACAGGCCGAACACCGGGGAGCTGTTTTTT. Its protein product is CASSIDRPNTGELFF. Using reference TRBV19 and TRBJ2-2 for the parts outside the CDR3, the full variable domain is DGGITQSPKYLFRKEGQNVTLSCEQNLNHDAMYWYRQDPGQGLRLIYYSQIVNDFQKGDIAEGYSVSREKKESFPLTVTSAQKNPTAFYLCASSIDRPNTGELFFGEGSRLTVL.

There are a few counts of this clone. V usage is TRBV10-3 and J usage is TRBJ1-1; 7 bases match TRBD1. The CDR3 is 15 residues long. Germline values: CDR1 ENHRY, CDR2 SYGVKD. V lost 3 bases, J lost 3 bases, and 7 bases stayed unmatched. The CDR3: CAISEGVRGDTEAFF. CDR3 bases: TGTGCCATCAGTGAAGGAGTCAGGGGGGACACTGAAGCTTTCTTT.

This clone was observed a handful of times. The CDR3 DNA reads as TGTGCCAGCAGGACGACAGGGGGCGTTCGCAATGAGCAGTTCTTC. This translates into CASRTTGGVRNEQFF. The chain uses TRBV28 and TRBJ2-1; 10 nucleotides match TRBD1. Germline-derived CDR1 and CDR2 are MDHEN and SYDVKM. Trimming removed 6 bases from V and 6 bases from J; junction bases left unmatched: 8. The CDR3 loop spans 15 amino acids.

The gene calls are TRBV5-6 and TRBJ2-7; D perhaps matches TRBD1 (6 bases). Germline-derived CDR1 and CDR2 are SGHDT and YYEEEE. V dropped 4 bases and J dropped 7 bases, with 9 bases sitting between them. This CDR3 comprises 11 residues. The CDR3 region has the DNA TGTGCCAGCAGCATCGACAGGGAGCAGTACTTC. Translating it yields CASSIDREQYF.

This clone showed up just a few times. V gene TRBV4-3 combines with J gene TRBJ2-3; D is undetermined. Between the trimmed V and J ends, which lost 4 bases and 2 bases, there was a span of 13 bases. CDR1 and CDR2 from the germline V gene are LGHNA and YSLEER. The CDR3 totals 15 residues. The CDR3 reads CASSPEGPPTDTQYF. The CDR3, as DNA: TGCGCCAGCAGCCCAGAAGGACCACCCACAGATACGCAGTATTTT.

This clone was detected a few times. The chain is built from TRBV5-1 and TRBJ2-7; 9 bases map to TRBD2. This CDR3 comprises 16 residues. Germline V CDR1 and CDR2: SGHRS, YFSETQ. The trim removed 0 bases at V and 5 bases at J, leaving 9 bases unmatched. Here the CDR3 DNA reads TGCGCCAGCAGCTTGGTCATGAGCGGGAGGAGTAACGAGCAGTACTTC. This translates into CASSLVMSGRSNEQYF.

This clone was seen a handful of times. The rearrangement uses TRBV28 and TRBJ1-2, with a possible D match to TRBD1 (6 bases). The CDR3 covers 13 residues. V was cut by 6 bases and J by 8 bases, with 16 bases left in between. Germline V gene data show CDR1 as MDHEN and CDR2 as SYDVKM. CDR3: CASRLRVGQGYTF. The CDR3 nucleotides read TGTGCCAGCAGACTAAGGGTCGGACAGGGCTACACCTTC.

The chain combines TRBV7-2 with TRBJ2-3, with TRBD2 as a possible D gene (6 bases). Germline-derived CDR1 and CDR2 are SGHTA and FQGNSA. The CDR3 is 17 residues long. The germline V and J ends were trimmed by 6 bases and 4 bases, with 23 bases remaining between them. The CDR3 reads CASSSSGYPSSPDTQYF. Written as DNA, the CDR3 is TGTGCCAGCAGTTCCAGCGGGTACCCCAGCAGTCCAGATACGCAGTATTTT.

A few counts support this clone. The chain has TRBV14 and TRBJ2-5, with D perhaps matching TRBD1 (5 bases). Germline V lookup: CDR1 SGHDN, CDR2 FVKESK. The CDR3 has 13 residues. Trimming left V 5 bases short and J 1 base short, with 8 bases between. The CDR3 protein is CASSTDTQETQYF. CDR3 nucleotide sequence: TGTGCCAGCAGCACGGACACCCAAGAGACCCAGTACTTC.

This clone was seen a few times. V is TRBV4-2 and J is TRBJ1-2; D is ambiguous. This CDR3 comprises 12 residues. Trimming stripped 4 bases from V and 4 bases from J, with 7 bases between. Germline values: CDR1 LGHNA, CDR2 YNFKEQ. The CDR3 sequence: CASSPGSYGYTF. CDR3 sequence (DNA): TGTGCCAGCAGCCCCGGATCCTATGGCTACACCTTC.

The chain recombines TRBV4-1 with TRBJ1-1; the D is unclear. This CDR3 comprises 15 residues. CDR1 is MGHRA, CDR2 YSYEKL, per germline. Deletions cut 0 bases from V and 4 bases from J, with 12 bases between. This CDR3 reads CASSQDPRWTTEAFF. CDR3 bases: TGCGCCAGCAGCCAAGATCCCAGGTGGACCACTGAAGCTTTCTTT.

The chain has TRBV5-1 and TRBJ2-4, with a weak D call TRBD2 (5 bases). The CDR3 loop spans 13 amino acids. V lost 5 bases, J lost 7 bases, and 13 bases lay in between. CDR1 is SGHRS, CDR2 YFSETQ, per germline. This chain's CDR3 is CASRAGDDNIQYF. The CDR3, as DNA: TGCGCCAGCAGGGCCGGGGATGATAACATTCAGTACTTC.